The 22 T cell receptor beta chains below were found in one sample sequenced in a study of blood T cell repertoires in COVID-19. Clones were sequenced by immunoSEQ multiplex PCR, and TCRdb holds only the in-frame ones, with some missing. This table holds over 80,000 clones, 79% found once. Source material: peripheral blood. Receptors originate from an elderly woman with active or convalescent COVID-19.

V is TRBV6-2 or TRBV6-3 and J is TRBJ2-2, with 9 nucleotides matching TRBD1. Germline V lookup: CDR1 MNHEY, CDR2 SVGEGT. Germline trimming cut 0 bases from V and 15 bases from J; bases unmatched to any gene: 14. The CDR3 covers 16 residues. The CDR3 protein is CASSYSIAPGQGALFF. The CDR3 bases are TGTGCCAGCAGTTACTCGATTGCCCCGGGACAGGGAGCCTTGTTTTTT.

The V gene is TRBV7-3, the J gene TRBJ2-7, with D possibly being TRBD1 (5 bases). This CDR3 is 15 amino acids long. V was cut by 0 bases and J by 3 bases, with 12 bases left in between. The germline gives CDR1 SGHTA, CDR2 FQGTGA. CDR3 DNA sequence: TGTGCCAGCAGCTTAACGCGGCTGGGGCACTACGAGCAGTACTTC. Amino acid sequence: CASSLTRLGHYEQYF.

The DNA of the CDR3 is TGTGCCAGCAGTTTATTAGGGGGGACAGGGGGCGCCGAGCAGTACTTC. It translates to CASSLLGGTGGAEQYF. The genes are TRBV27 and TRBJ2-7; 12 bases are shared with TRBD1. This CDR3 is 16 amino acids long. With 1 base clipped from V and 6 bases from J, the junction kept 7 bases outside the gene matches. The germline V gene encodes CDR1 MNHEY and CDR2 SMNVEV (reference sequence).

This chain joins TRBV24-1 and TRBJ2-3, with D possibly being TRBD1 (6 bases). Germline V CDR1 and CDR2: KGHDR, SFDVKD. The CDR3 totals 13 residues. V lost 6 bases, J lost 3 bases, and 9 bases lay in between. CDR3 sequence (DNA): TGTGCCACCAGTCCCCAGGGGACAGATACGCAGTATTTT. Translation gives CATSPQGTDTQYF.

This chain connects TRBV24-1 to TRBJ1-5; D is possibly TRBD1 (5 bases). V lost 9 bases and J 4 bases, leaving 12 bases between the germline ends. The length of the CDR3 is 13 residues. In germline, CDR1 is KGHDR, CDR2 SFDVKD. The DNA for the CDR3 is TGTGCCACCCAAAGACAGCTTAATCAGCCCCAGCATTTT. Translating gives CATQRQLNQPQHF.

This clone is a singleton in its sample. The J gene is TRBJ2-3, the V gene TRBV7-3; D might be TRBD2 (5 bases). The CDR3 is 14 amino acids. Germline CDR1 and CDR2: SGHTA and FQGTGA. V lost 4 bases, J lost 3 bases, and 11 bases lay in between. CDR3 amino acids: CASSSRPGTDTQYF. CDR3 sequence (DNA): TGTGCCAGCAGCTCCCGGCCGGGGACAGATACGCAGTATTTT.

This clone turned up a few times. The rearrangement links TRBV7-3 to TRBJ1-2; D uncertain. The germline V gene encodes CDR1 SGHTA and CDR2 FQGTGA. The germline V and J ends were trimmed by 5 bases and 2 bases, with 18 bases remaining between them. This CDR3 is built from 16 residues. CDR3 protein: CASSPIGGGLNYGYTF. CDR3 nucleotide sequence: TGTGCCAGCAGCCCCATCGGTGGAGGGCTCAACTATGGCTACACCTTC.

This CDR3 is CASSPRTGDNEQFF. DNA of the CDR3: TGCGCCAGCAGCCCTCGGACAGGGGACAATGAGCAGTTCTTC. The chain links TRBV5-1 to TRBJ2-1; 9 bases map to TRBD1. The CDR3 runs to 14 residues. The V gene's germline CDR1 is SGHRS and CDR2 YFSETQ. V dropped 4 bases and J dropped 5; count of bases not matched to a gene: 4.

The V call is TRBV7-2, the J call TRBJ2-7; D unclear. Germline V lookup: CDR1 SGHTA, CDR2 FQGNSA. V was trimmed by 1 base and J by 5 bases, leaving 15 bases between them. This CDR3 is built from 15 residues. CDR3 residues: CASSLVPGKGNEQYF. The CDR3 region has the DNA TGTGCCAGCAGCTTAGTCCCAGGCAAAGGTAACGAGCAGTACTTC.

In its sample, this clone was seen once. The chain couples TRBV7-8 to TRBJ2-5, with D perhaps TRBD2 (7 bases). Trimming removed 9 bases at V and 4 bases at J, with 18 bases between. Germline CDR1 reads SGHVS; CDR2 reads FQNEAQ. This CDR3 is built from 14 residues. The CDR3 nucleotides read TGTGCCAGTACCCCATGGGGGGGCACAGAGACCCAGTACTTC. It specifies CASTPWGGTETQYF.

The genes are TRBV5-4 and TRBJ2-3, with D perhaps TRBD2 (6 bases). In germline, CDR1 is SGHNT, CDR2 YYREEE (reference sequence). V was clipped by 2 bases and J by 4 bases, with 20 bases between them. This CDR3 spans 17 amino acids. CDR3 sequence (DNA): TGTGCCAGCAGCTTAACCGTCGGGAGTGAGAAAGCAGATACGCAGTATTTT. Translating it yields CASSLTVGSEKADTQYF. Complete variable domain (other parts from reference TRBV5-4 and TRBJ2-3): ETGVTQSPTHLIKTRGQQVTLRCSSQSGHNTVSWYQQALGQGPQFIFQYYREEENGRGNFPPRFSGLQFPNYSSELNVNALELDDSALYLCASSLTVGSEKADTQYFGPGTRLTVL.

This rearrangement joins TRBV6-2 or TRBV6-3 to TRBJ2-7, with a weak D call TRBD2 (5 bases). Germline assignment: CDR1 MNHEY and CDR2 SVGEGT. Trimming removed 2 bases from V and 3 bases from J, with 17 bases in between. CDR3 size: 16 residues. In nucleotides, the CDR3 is TGTGCCAGCAGTTACCCCATGGGGAGTTCCCTCTACGAGCAGTACTTC. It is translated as CASSYPMGSSLYEQYF.

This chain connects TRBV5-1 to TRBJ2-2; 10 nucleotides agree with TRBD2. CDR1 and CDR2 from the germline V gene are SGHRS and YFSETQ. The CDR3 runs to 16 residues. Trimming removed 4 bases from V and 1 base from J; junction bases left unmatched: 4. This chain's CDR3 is CASSTTSGMNTGELFF. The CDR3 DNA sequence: TGCGCCAGCAGCACTACTAGCGGGATGAACACCGGGGAGCTGTTTTTT.

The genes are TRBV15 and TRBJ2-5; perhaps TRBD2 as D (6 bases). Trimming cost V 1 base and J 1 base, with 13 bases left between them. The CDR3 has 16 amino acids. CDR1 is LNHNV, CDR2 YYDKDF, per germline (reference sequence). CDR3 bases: TGTGCCACCAGCAGAGGAGGCGGGAACCTCCAAGAGACCCAGTACTTC. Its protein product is CATSRGGGNLQETQYF.

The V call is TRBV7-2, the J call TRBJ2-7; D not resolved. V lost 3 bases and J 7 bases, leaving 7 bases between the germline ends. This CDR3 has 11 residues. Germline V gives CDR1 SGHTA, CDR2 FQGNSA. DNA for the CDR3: TGTGCCAGCAGCTTGTTTCAGGAGCAGTACTTC. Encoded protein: CASSLFQEQYF.

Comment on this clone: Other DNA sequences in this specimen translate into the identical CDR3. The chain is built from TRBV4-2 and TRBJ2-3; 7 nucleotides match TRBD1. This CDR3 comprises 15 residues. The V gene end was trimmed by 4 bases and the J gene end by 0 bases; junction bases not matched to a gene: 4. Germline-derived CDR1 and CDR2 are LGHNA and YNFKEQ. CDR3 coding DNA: TGTGCCAGCAGCCCCCGACAGGGAAGCACAGATACGCAGTATTTT. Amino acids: CASSPRQGSTDTQYF.

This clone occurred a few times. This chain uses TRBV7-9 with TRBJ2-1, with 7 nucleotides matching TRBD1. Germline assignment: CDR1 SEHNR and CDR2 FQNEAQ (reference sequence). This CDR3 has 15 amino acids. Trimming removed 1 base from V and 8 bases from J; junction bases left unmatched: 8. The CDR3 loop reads CASSLVRGSVDEQFF. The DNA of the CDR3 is TGTGCCAGCAGCTTAGTCAGGGGGAGTGTGGATGAGCAGTTCTTC.

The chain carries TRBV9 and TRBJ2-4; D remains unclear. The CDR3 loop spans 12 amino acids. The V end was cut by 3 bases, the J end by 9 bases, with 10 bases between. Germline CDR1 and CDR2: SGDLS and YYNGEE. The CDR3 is CASSGEVGIQYF. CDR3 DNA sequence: TGTGCCAGCAGCGGAGAGGTTGGCATTCAGTACTTC.

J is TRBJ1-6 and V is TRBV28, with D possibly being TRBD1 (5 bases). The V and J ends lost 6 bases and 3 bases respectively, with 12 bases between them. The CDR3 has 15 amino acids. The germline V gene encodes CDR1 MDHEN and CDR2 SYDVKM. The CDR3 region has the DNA TGTGCCAGCAGACCAACAGGAGTCTATAATTCACCCCTCCACTTT. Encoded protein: CASRPTGVYNSPLHF.

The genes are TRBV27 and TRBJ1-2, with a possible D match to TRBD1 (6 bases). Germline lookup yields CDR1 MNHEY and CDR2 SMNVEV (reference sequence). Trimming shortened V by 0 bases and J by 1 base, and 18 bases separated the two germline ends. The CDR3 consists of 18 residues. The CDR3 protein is CASSLSQYHVRGNYGYTF. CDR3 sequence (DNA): TGTGCCAGCAGTTTATCCCAATACCACGTCAGGGGTAACTATGGCTACACCTTC.

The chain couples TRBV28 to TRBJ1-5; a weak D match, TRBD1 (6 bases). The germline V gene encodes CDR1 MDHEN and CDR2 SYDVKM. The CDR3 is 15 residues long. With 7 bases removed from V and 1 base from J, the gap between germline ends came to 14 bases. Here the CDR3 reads CASTFGDTSNQPQHF. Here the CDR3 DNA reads TGTGCCAGCACTTTCGGGGACACAAGCAATCAGCCCCAGCATTTT.

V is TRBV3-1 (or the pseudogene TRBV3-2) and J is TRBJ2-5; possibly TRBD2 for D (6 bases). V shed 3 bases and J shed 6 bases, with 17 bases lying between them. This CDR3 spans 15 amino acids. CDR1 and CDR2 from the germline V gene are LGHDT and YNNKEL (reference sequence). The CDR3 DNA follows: TGTGCCAGCAGCCAGGAGGGACCCCGGTCTAAGACCCAGTACTTC. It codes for CASSQEGPRSKTQYF.